This record covers a single TCR beta chain. This record comes from a study of control samples from healthy donors and cancer patients. CDR1 and CDR2 (germline): GTSNPN, SVGIG (reference sequence). This CDR3 region has 15 residues. The J segment lost 4 bases and the V segment lost 2 bases, leaving 8 bases of the junction unmatched. Sequencing used immunoSEQ multiplex PCR; TCRdb keeps in-frame clones, though not all of them. The top ten hold about 2.7% of the sample, which has 130,000 or so clones, around 87% seen once. Source material: blood. This receptor was identified in a man in his fifties or sixties in good health. V usage is TRBV30 and J usage is TRBJ1-3, with TRBD1 identical over 7 bases. The chain's CDR3 is CAWSNRGAPGNTIYF. The DNA for the CDR3 is TGTGCCTGGAGTAACAGGGGCGCCCCGGGAAACACCATATATTTT.